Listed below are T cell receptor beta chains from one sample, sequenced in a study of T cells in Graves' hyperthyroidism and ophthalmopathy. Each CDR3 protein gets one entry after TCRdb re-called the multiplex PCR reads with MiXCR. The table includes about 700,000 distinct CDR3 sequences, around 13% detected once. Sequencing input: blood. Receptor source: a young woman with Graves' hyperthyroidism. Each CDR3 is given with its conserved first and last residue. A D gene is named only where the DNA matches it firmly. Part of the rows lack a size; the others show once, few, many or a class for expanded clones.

CASSPTGQSNTEAFF | TGTGCCAGCAGTCCCACGGGACAGTCGAACACTGAAGCTTTCTTT | TRBD1 | TRBJ1-1 | 15 | many | TRBV28
CASSSSGADNEQFF | TGTGCCAGCAGCTCCTCCGGAGCGGACAATGAGCAGTTCTTC | . | TRBJ2-1 | 14 | many | TRBV7-9
CASSRPGPFYEQYF | TGTGCCAGCAGCCGACCGGGACCCTTCTACGAGCAGTACTTC | . | TRBJ2-7 | 14 | many | TRBV7-9
CASRHPGGGSGELFF | TGCGCCAGCAGACACCCGGGAGGGGGGTCCGGGGAGCTGTTTTTT | TRBD2 | TRBJ2-2 | 15 | . | TRBV4-1
CASRWRFSPYNEQFF | TGTGCCAGTAGATGGAGATTCAGCCCCTACAATGAGCAGTTCTTC | . | TRBJ2-1 | 15 | . | TRBV19
CASSASQSHTEAFF | TGTGCCAGCAGCGCCAGTCAATCTCACACTGAAGCTTTCTTT | . | TRBJ1-1 | 14 | few | TRBV9
CASSAEGLSNQPQHF | TGTGCCAGCAGTGCTGAGGGGCTTAGCAATCAGCCCCAGCATTTT | . | TRBJ1-5 | 15 | many | TRBV2
CASSPRRTSAFYEQYF | TGTGCCAGCAGTCCGAGGCGGACTAGCGCCTTCTACGAGCAGTACTTC | TRBD2 | TRBJ2-7 | 16 | few | TRBV25-1
CSVSGDWARYGYTF | TGCAGCGTTAGTGGGGACTGGGCCCGCTATGGCTACACCTTC | . | TRBJ1-2 | 14 | . | TRBV29-1
CSVDWVNSYTF | TGCAGCGTTGATTGGGTGAATTCCTACACCTTC | . | TRBJ1-2 | 11 | few | TRBV29-1
CATSDRGPYGYTF | TGTGCCACCAGTGACAGGGGACCCTATGGCTACACCTTC | . | TRBJ1-2 | 13 | . | TRBV24-1
CASSASTSGSMNEQFF | TGTGCCAGCAGCGCCTCGACTAGCGGGAGCATGAATGAGCAGTTCTTC | TRBD2 | TRBJ2-1 | 16 | many | TRBV9
CSATPGSGYTEAFF | TGCAGTGCTACCCCAGGGTCCGGGTACACTGAAGCTTTCTTT | . | TRBJ1-1 | 14 | . | TRBV20-1
CASEPGDWKTQYF | TGTGCCAGCGAACCGGGGGACTGGAAGACCCAGTACTTC | . | TRBJ2-5 | 13 | . | TRBV25-1
CASSRLDNVLTF | TGTGCCAGCAGCCGCCTAGACAACGTCCTGACTTTC | . | TRBJ2-6 | 12 | few | TRBV7-9
CATPGTSGRITDTQYF | TGTGCCACGCCAGGGACTAGCGGGAGGATCACAGATACGCAGTATTTT | TRBD2 | TRBJ2-3 | 16 | many | TRBV2
CASSHAEGNQPQHF | TGTGCCAGCAGCCACGCCGAGGGCAATCAGCCCCAGCATTTT | . | TRBJ1-5 | 14 | many | TRBV6-2/TRBV6-3
CASSQDRGGNLYGYTF | TGTGCCAGCAGCCAAGATAGGGGTGGGAACCTCTATGGCTACACCTTC | . | TRBJ1-2 | 16 | . | TRBV14
CAISDPGTVNQPQHF | TGTGCCATCAGTGACCCGGGGACAGTGAATCAGCCCCAGCATTTT | TRBD1 | TRBJ1-5 | 15 | few | TRBV10-3
CASSLGSDPKRTDTQYF | TGTGCCAGCAGCTTAGGTTCGGACCCCAAAAGGACGGATACGCAGTATTTT | . | TRBJ2-3 | 17 | many | TRBV7-3
CASSARGGSIYNEQFF | TGTGCCAGCAGCGCTCGCGGCGGGAGTATCTACAATGAGCAGTTCTTC | TRBD2 | TRBJ2-1 | 16 | many | TRBV7-2
CATSNRDRVANNEQFF | TGTGCCACCAGTAATCGTGACAGGGTTGCCAACAATGAGCAGTTCTTC | TRBD1 | TRBJ2-1 | 16 | . | TRBV24-1
CASSFSFNSPLHF | TGTGCCAGCAGTTTCAGTTTTAATTCACCCCTCCACTTT | . | TRBJ1-6 | 13 | few | TRBV12-3/TRBV12-4
CASSLLGQGKTEAFF | TGCGCCAGCAGCCTCCTGGGACAGGGGAAGACTGAAGCTTTCTTT | TRBD1 | TRBJ1-1 | 15 | few | TRBV4-1
CASSPAGDRSTEAFF | TGTGCCAGCTCACCAGCCGGGGACAGGTCCACTGAAGCTTTCTTT | TRBD1 | TRBJ1-1 | 15 | many | TRBV18
CASSQVYLLGGNQPQHF | TGCGCCAGCAGCCAAGTTTATTTGCTGGGAGGCAATCAGCCCCAGCATTTT | . | TRBJ1-5 | 17 | many | TRBV4-1
CASSYPTGDGPATNEKLFF | TGTGCCAGCAGTTACCCCACAGGGGACGGACCTGCAACTAATGAAAAACTGTTTTTT | TRBD1 | TRBJ1-4 | 19 | . | TRBV28
CASSPGTGREQYF | TGTGCCAGCAGCCCCGGGACAGGGCGCGAGCAGTACTTC | TRBD1 | TRBJ2-7 | 13 | many | TRBV2
CASSSSGRTNTGELFF | TGTGCCAGCAGTTCTAGCGGGAGGACAAACACCGGGGAGCTGTTTTTT | TRBD2 | TRBJ2-2 | 16 | . | TRBV27
CASSLQGEYGYTF | TGCGCCAGCAGCCTACAGGGCGAGTATGGCTACACCTTC | . | TRBJ1-2 | 13 | many | TRBV4-1
CASSPGLVGTDTQYF | TGTGCCAGCAGCCCGGGACTAGTTGGCACAGATACGCAGTATTTT | TRBD2 | TRBJ2-3 | 15 | many | TRBV7-8
CASSPAPGQFQETQYF | TGTGCCAGCAGCCCCGCCCCCGGACAGTTCCAAGAGACCCAGTACTTC | . | TRBJ2-5 | 16 | . | TRBV9
CAWSVVSNQPQHF | TGTGCCTGGAGTGTAGTTAGCAATCAGCCCCAGCATTTT | . | TRBJ1-5 | 13 | . | TRBV30
CASSLRNSGYHNEQFF | TGTGCCAGCAGCTTACGGAATAGCGGATATCACAATGAGCAGTTCTTC | . | TRBJ2-1 | 16 | . | TRBV7-9
CASSSSGTGTYEQYF | TGTGCCAGCAGTTCTTCCGGGACAGGAACCTACGAGCAGTACTTC | TRBD1 | TRBJ2-7 | 15 | many | TRBV27
CASSQVWGTEAFF | TGTGCCAGCAGCCAGGTATGGGGCACTGAAGCTTTCTTT | . | TRBJ1-1 | 13 | . | TRBV6-4
CASSTYGFYLSSYNEQFF | TGTGCCAGTAGTACCTACGGGTTTTACCTCAGCTCCTACAATGAGCAGTTCTTC | . | TRBJ2-1 | 18 | . | TRBV19
CASSRGGLYNEQFF | TGTGCCAGCTCCCGAGGGGGACTGTACAATGAGCAGTTCTTC | . | TRBJ2-1 | 14 | many | TRBV2
CATLQGVNYGYTF | TGTGCCACCCTACAGGGGGTTAACTATGGCTACACCTTC | TRBD1 | TRBJ1-2 | 13 | . | TRBV28
CSARRTAKETQYF | TGCAGTGCTAGAAGGACTGCTAAAGAGACCCAGTACTTC | . | TRBJ2-5 | 13 | . | TRBV20-1
CAWSPGTDTQYF | TGTGCCTGGAGTCCAGGAACAGATACGCAGTATTTT | . | TRBJ2-3 | 12 | many | TRBV30
CASSVEGDTPNYGYTF | TGTGCCAGCAGCGTAGAGGGGGACACCCCTAACTATGGCTACACCTTC | . | TRBJ1-2 | 16 | few | TRBV9
CASSLGPGRGGRAKTQYF | TGTGCCAGCAGCTTAGGGCCCGGGAGGGGCGGGAGGGCGAAGACCCAGTACTTC | TRBD2 | TRBJ2-5 | 18 | . | TRBV7-2
CASSFQGIRGNRQYF | TGTGCCAGTAGTTTCCAGGGCATCCGGGGAAATCGCCAGTACTTC | . | TRBJ2-5 | 15 | . | TRBV19
CASSLSAANTEAFF | TGTGCCAGCAGCTTATCTGCGGCGAACACTGAAGCTTTCTTT | . | TRBJ1-1 | 14 | many | TRBV11-2
CASSFRGTQAVYGYTF | TGTGCCAGCAGTTTCCGGGGCACACAGGCTGTATATGGCTACACCTTC | . | TRBJ1-2 | 16 | many | TRBV27
CASSPILPPGGYGYTF | TGTGCCAGCAGCCCGATCCTTCCCCCAGGGGGCTATGGCTACACCTTC | TRBD1 | TRBJ1-2 | 16 | few | TRBV13
CAWSVRAGNSPLHF | TGTGCCTGGAGTGTACGGGCGGGTAATTCACCCCTCCACTTT | . | TRBJ1-6 | 14 | few | TRBV30
CASSPELQETQYF | TGTGCCAGCTCACCGGAACTTCAAGAGACCCAGTACTTC | . | TRBJ2-5 | 13 | many | TRBV18
CSARGGTAQDTQYF | TGCAGTGCTAGAGGGGGGACTGCCCAGGATACGCAGTATTTT | . | TRBJ2-3 | 14 | many | TRBV20-1
CASSHLTNEKLFF | TGTGCCAGCAGCCATCTAACCAATGAAAAACTGTTTTTT | . | TRBJ1-4 | 13 | few | TRBV3-1
CASSGSHGMSGSGYTF | TGTGCCAGCAGTGGATCTCACGGGATGAGCGGTAGTGGCTACACCTTC | . | TRBJ1-2 | 16 | . | TRBV2
CASSPDYSYNEQFF | TGTGCCAGCTCACCGGACTACTCCTACAATGAGCAGTTCTTC | . | TRBJ2-1 | 14 | few | TRBV18
CASTPTGGATEAFF | TGTGCCAGCACCCCGACAGGGGGGGCCACTGAAGCTTTCTTT | TRBD1 | TRBJ1-1 | 14 | . | TRBV12-3/TRBV12-4
CASREGAANQPQHF | TGTGCCAGCAGGGAGGGAGCGGCTAATCAGCCCCAGCATTTT | . | TRBJ1-5 | 14 | many | TRBV28
CASSLFVVASGRFFNEQFF | TGTGCCAGCAGTTTGTTTGTGGTAGCTAGCGGGAGATTTTTCAATGAGCAGTTCTTC | TRBD2 | TRBJ2-1 | 19 | few | TRBV12-3/TRBV12-4
CSARGGQKETQYF | TGCAGTGCTAGGGGTGGACAGAAGGAGACCCAGTACTTC | . | TRBJ2-5 | 13 | many | TRBV20-1
CASSLGRKNTEAFF | TGTGCCAGCAGCTTGGGCAGGAAGAACACTGAAGCTTTCTTT | . | TRBJ1-1 | 14 | many | TRBV7-9
CASSLIPTGGGTEAFF | TGTGCCAGCAGCTTAATCCCAACAGGGGGCGGGACTGAAGCTTTCTTT | TRBD1 | TRBJ1-1 | 16 | . | TRBV7-9
CASSPPRLAGHYEQYF | TGTGCCAGCAGCCCGCCGCGACTAGCGGGGCACTACGAGCAGTACTTC | TRBD2 | TRBJ2-7 | 16 | many | TRBV7-9